The following is a T cell receptor beta chain sequence with its context. The CDR3 runs 13 residues. From germline, CDR1 is SGDLS and CDR2 YYNGEE. With 4 bases removed from V and 7 bases from J, the gap between germline ends came to 12 bases. The data belong to a study of blood T cell repertoires in COVID-19. Cohort 3 recovered donors had two negative PCRs, clearance, or symptom resolution. Sequenced by immunoSEQ multiplex PCR; TCRdb stores in-frame clones only, minus some. The top ten hold roughly 2.5% of the sample, which has fewer than 350,000 clones, about 85% seen once. The specimen sequenced was PBMCs or T cells enriched from blood (not recorded which). The chain couples TRBV9 to TRBJ2-1; no firm D call. The TCR comes from a woman between 50 and 59 years old who had recovered from COVID-19. DNA for the CDR3: TGTGCCAGCAGCCCCCCAGTTGCAAATGAGCAGTTCTTC. Its protein product is CASSPPVANEQFF.